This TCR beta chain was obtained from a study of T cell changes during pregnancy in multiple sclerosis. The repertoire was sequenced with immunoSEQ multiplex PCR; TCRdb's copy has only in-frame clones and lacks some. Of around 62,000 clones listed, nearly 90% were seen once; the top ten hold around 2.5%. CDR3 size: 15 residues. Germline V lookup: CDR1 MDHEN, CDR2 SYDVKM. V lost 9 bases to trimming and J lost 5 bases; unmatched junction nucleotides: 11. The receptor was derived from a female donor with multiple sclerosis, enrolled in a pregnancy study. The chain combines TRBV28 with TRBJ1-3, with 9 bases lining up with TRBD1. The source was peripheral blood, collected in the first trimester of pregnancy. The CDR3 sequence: CASTIGTGGRNTIYF. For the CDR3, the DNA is TGTGCCAGTACCATCGGAACAGGGGGCAGAAACACCATATATTTT.